These T cell receptor beta chains were read from a single sample in a study of OX40 agonist ivuxolimab in advanced cancers. TCRdb keeps only in-frame clones here, not all; method: immunoSEQ multiplex PCR. The sample yields 52,000 or so clones, approximately 85% seen once. Sequenced material: CD4+ or CD8+ T cells sorted from blood, taken in a trial of the OX40 agonist ivuxolimab. These receptors all stem from an adult with an advanced solid tumor such as melanoma, head and neck, liver or kidney cancer. The CDR3 runs from the conserved cysteine through the conserved F or W. D genes are given only for firm matches. Clone size is given for some rows only: seen once, a few or many times, or a class if the clone is expanded.

D: -; V: TRBV11-2; size: -; J: TRBJ2-5; DNA: TGTGCCAGCAGCTTAGTTGGCGCCCAAGACTTC; CDR3: CASSLVGAQDF
D: -; V: TRBV27; size: -; J: TRBJ1-2; DNA: TGTGCCAGCTCTACCCTGATGGGGTTTAACTATGGCTACACCTTC; CDR3: CASSTLMGFNYGYTF
D: -; V: TRBV19; size: -; J: TRBJ1-2; DNA: TGTGCCAGTAGTATTTCGGGAGCTAACTATGGCTACACCTTC; CDR3: CASSISGANYGYTF
D: -; V: TRBV6-5; size: -; J: TRBJ1-1; DNA: TGTGCCAGCAGTTGGGCGGCGGGCGTTGGGAACACTGAAGCTTTCTTT; CDR3: CASSWAAGVGNTEAFF
D: -; V: TRBV5-6; size: -; J: TRBJ1-2; DNA: TGTGCCAGCAGCTTGGTGACTGGAGGCTATGGCTACACCTTC; CDR3: CASSLVTGGYGYTF
D: -; V: TRBV7-3; size: -; J: TRBJ2-3; DNA: TGTGCCAGCAGCTTAGGCGGACGAACCTCTTTAGGCACAGATACGCAGTATTTT; CDR3: CASSLGGRTSLGTDTQYF
D: TRBD1; V: TRBV6-1; size: -; J: TRBJ1-2; DNA: TGTGCCAGCAGTGAACGCACAGGGGGCCTGTATAATGGCTACACCTTC; CDR3: CASSERTGGLYNGYTF
D: -; V: TRBV7-3; size: once; J: TRBJ2-2; DNA: TGTGCCAGCAGCTTAACCTTGGGGGCGGTGGAAACCGGGGAGCTGTTTTTT; CDR3: CASSLTLGAVETGELFF
D: TRBD1; V: TRBV13; size: -; J: TRBJ1-1; DNA: TGTGCCAGCAGCTTAGTAGGGGGCGGGATGAACACTGAAGCTTTCTTT; CDR3: CASSLVGGGMNTEAFF
D: -; V: TRBV15; size: -; J: TRBJ1-1; DNA: TGTGCCACCAGCAGTGAGACGGTGAACACTGAAGCTTTCTTT; CDR3: CATSSETVNTEAFF
D: -; V: TRBV4-1; size: once; J: TRBJ2-7; DNA: TGCGCCAGCAGCCAAGAAGGGGACATCCTTTTTGACGAGCAGTACTTC; CDR3: CASSQEGDILFDEQYF
D: -; V: TRBV12-2; size: -; J: TRBJ1-5; DNA: TGTGCAAGTCGCCTCTGGACAGGACCGCCAAATAGCAATCAGCCCCAGCATTTT; CDR3: CASRLWTGPPNSNQPQHF
D: TRBD1; V: TRBV7-2; size: -; J: TRBJ2-1; DNA: TGTGCCAGCAGCTCAACGGACAGGGGCTCCTACAATGAGCAGTTCTTC; CDR3: CASSSTDRGSYNEQFF
D: -; V: TRBV5-5; size: -; J: TRBJ2-7; DNA: TGTGCCAGCAGCCCTCTGGCCTACGAGCAGTACTTC; CDR3: CASSPLAYEQYF
D: -; V: TRBV27; size: -; J: TRBJ2-2; DNA: TGTGCCAGCAGCATGGGGACTTCTGGCAGCGGGGAGCTGTTTTTT; CDR3: CASSMGTSGSGELFF
D: TRBD1; V: TRBV7-9; size: -; J: TRBJ2-7; DNA: TGTGCCAGCAGCCCGGACAGGGGGCTATACGAGCAGTACTTC; CDR3: CASSPDRGLYEQYF
D: -; V: TRBV6-1; size: -; J: TRBJ2-1; DNA: TGTGCCAGCAGTGAGGAGCAATCCTACAATGAGCAGTTCTTC; CDR3: CASSEEQSYNEQFF
D: TRBD1; V: TRBV29-1; size: -; J: TRBJ1-1; DNA: TGCAGCGTCCGGGGACAGGCGGGAAACACTGAAGCTTTCTTT; CDR3: CSVRGQAGNTEAFF
D: TRBD1; V: TRBV7-9; size: -; J: TRBJ2-1; DNA: TGTGCCAGCAGCCTTGGACAGGGGGCATCCTACAATGAGCAGTTCTTC; CDR3: CASSLGQGASYNEQFF
D: TRBD1; V: TRBV19; size: -; J: TRBJ1-1; DNA: TGTGCCAGTAGTTCCGGGACAGGGCGGACTGAAGCTTTCTTT; CDR3: CASSSGTGRTEAFF
D: TRBD1; V: TRBV4-1; size: -; J: TRBJ1-2; DNA: TGCGCCAGCAGCCAAGATCTGACAGGGACATATGGCTACACCTTC; CDR3: CASSQDLTGTYGYTF
D: -; V: TRBV29-1; size: -; J: TRBJ1-1; DNA: TGCAGCGTTGACAGGGCAGGCACTGAAGCTTTCTTT; CDR3: CSVDRAGTEAFF
D: TRBD2; V: TRBV5-4; size: -; J: TRBJ2-3; DNA: TGTGCCAGCAGCTCGGGGGGGCCGATGCTGCCGCAGTATTTT; CDR3: CASSSGGPMLPQYF
D: -; V: TRBV11-2; size: -; J: TRBJ1-1; DNA: TGTGCCAGCAGCTTAGCCGGGGACACTGAAGCTTTCTTT; CDR3: CASSLAGDTEAFF
D: TRBD1; V: TRBV6-6; size: -; J: TRBJ1-2; DNA: TGTGCCAGCACCGTGTCCCGGACAGGCCCTCGGGGCTACACCTTC; CDR3: CASTVSRTGPRGYTF
D: -; V: TRBV5-1; size: -; J: TRBJ2-5; DNA: TGCGCCAGCAGCTTGGGTGGAGGACAGACCCAGTACTTC; CDR3: CASSLGGGQTQYF
D: -; V: TRBV5-6; size: -; J: TRBJ2-7; DNA: TGTGCCAGCAGCACCTCCTACGAGCAGTACTTC; CDR3: CASSTSYEQYF
D: -; V: TRBV7-9; size: -; J: TRBJ1-3; DNA: TGTGCCAGCAGCCCCCAAGACCGTTATACCATATATTTT; CDR3: CASSPQDRYTIYF
D: -; V: TRBV2; size: many; J: TRBJ1-5; DNA: TGTGCCAGCAGTGTCAGCAACGATGGGAGCACCGATAGCAATCAGCCCCAGCATTTT; CDR3: CASSVSNDGSTDSNQPQHF
D: -; V: TRBV7-3; size: -; J: TRBJ2-1; DNA: TGTGCCAGCAGCTCTATACCGGGACCACAATATGAGCAGTTCTTC; CDR3: CASSSIPGPQYEQFF
D: TRBD2; V: TRBV7-9; size: -; J: TRBJ2-5; DNA: TGTGCCAGCAGCGCTGGGACTAGCGGGGTGTACCAAGAGACCCAGTACTTC; CDR3: CASSAGTSGVYQETQYF
D: -; V: TRBV16; size: medium-sized; J: TRBJ1-5; DNA: TGTGCCAGCGCTCACCCAGGGAATCAGCCCCAGCATTTT; CDR3: CASAHPGNQPQHF
D: -; V: TRBV28; size: -; J: TRBJ1-5; DNA: TGTGCCAGCAGTTTATCTGTCCTCAATCAGCCCCAGCATTTT; CDR3: CASSLSVLNQPQHF
D: -; V: TRBV4-1; size: -; J: TRBJ1-5; DNA: TGCGCCAGCAGCCACGACTCCAACAATCAGCCCCAGCATTTT; CDR3: CASSHDSNNQPQHF
D: -; V: TRBV7-9; size: -; J: TRBJ1-3; DNA: TGTGCCAGCAGCTTAGCGCGGGGTTCGGGAAACACCATATATTTT; CDR3: CASSLARGSGNTIYF
D: -; V: TRBV10-3; size: -; J: TRBJ2-2; DNA: TGTGCCATCAGCCCTACGTCGGGGAGCACCGGGGAGCTGTTTTTT; CDR3: CAISPTSGSTGELFF
D: -; V: TRBV19; size: -; J: TRBJ2-5; DNA: TGTGCCAGTAGTATCCAGGACTCGGAGACCCAGTACTTC; CDR3: CASSIQDSETQYF
D: -; V: TRBV29-1; size: -; J: TRBJ1-1; DNA: TGCAGCGTTGCTGGGGCGGTAGGGTGGGGCACTGAAGCTTTCTTT; CDR3: CSVAGAVGWGTEAFF
D: TRBD2; V: TRBV5-4; size: once; J: TRBJ2-1; DNA: TGTGCCAGCAGCTTTAGCGGGGGGGCCAGTAATGAGCAGTTCTTC; CDR3: CASSFSGGASNEQFF
D: TRBD2; V: TRBV7-6; size: -; J: TRBJ2-5; DNA: TGTGCCAGCAGCTTTTATTCGGGAGGAGAGACCCAGTACTTC; CDR3: CASSFYSGGETQYF
D: -; V: TRBV30; size: -; J: TRBJ2-1; DNA: TGTGCCTGGAGTCCTGGCGGGTATAACAATGAGCAGTTCTTC; CDR3: CAWSPGGYNNEQFF
D: TRBD2; V: TRBV7-8; size: -; J: TRBJ2-7; DNA: TGTGCCAGCAGCTCCGGACTAGCGGGAGTGTCCTACGAGCAGTACTTC; CDR3: CASSSGLAGVSYEQYF
D: -; V: TRBV9; size: -; J: TRBJ2-1; DNA: TGTGCCAGCAGCGTAGGTGACAGAATATACAATGAGCAGTTCTTC; CDR3: CASSVGDRIYNEQFF
D: -; V: TRBV6-1; size: -; J: TRBJ1-1; DNA: TGTGCCAGCAGTGAAGCATTGACGGAACACACTGAAGCTTTCTTT; CDR3: CASSEALTEHTEAFF
D: TRBD1; V: TRBV13; size: once; J: TRBJ1-1; DNA: TGTGCCAGCAGCTTACCGGGACAGTCGGAAGCTTTCTTT; CDR3: CASSLPGQSEAFF
D: TRBD2; V: TRBV2; size: -; J: TRBJ2-1; DNA: TGTGCCAGCAGTGAAGCGTTGGTGCGGGAGGAAAATGAGCAGTTCTTC; CDR3: CASSEALVREENEQFF
D: -; V: TRBV27; size: once; J: TRBJ2-5; DNA: TGTGCCAGCAGTTCAGGGACTCACGTAGAGACCCAGTACTTC; CDR3: CASSSGTHVETQYF
D: TRBD1; V: TRBV6-5; size: -; J: TRBJ1-2; DNA: TGTGCCAGCAGTGGGACAGGTTGGAACTATGGCTACACCTTC; CDR3: CASSGTGWNYGYTF
D: -; V: TRBV27; size: -; J: TRBJ1-2; DNA: TGTGCCAGCAGTTCCCTGACTATTGACTATGGCTACACCTTC; CDR3: CASSSLTIDYGYTF
D: -; V: TRBV27; size: -; J: TRBJ2-7; DNA: TGTGCCAGCAGTCCCTCCCCGCGGGGCCTCCCCTACGAGCAGTACTTC; CDR3: CASSPSPRGLPYEQYF
D: TRBD1; V: TRBV13; size: -; J: TRBJ2-1; DNA: TGTGCCAGCAGCTTAGCGGGACAGGGGGGAAATGAGCAGTTCTTC; CDR3: CASSLAGQGGNEQFF
D: -; V: TRBV19; size: -; J: TRBJ1-5; DNA: TGTGCCAGTAGTATAGTTACAGGGTCAAATCAGCCCCAGCATTTT; CDR3: CASSIVTGSNQPQHF
D: TRBD2; V: TRBV7-3; size: once; J: TRBJ2-1; DNA: TGTGCCAGCAGCCCGGGACTAGCGGTTTCCTACAATGAGCAGTTCTTC; CDR3: CASSPGLAVSYNEQFF
D: -; V: TRBV5-4; size: -; J: TRBJ1-5; DNA: TGTGCCAGCAGCCAATCCTGGACCTTTCATAGCAATCAGCCCCAGCATTTT; CDR3: CASSQSWTFHSNQPQHF
D: -; V: TRBV11-2; size: -; J: TRBJ1-1; DNA: TGTGCCAGCAGCCAAGATGAGGTGAACACTGAAGCTTTCTTT; CDR3: CASSQDEVNTEAFF
D: -; V: TRBV5-1; size: -; J: TRBJ2-6; DNA: TGCGCCAGCAGCTTGGATTGGAGCTCTGGGGCCAACGTCCTGACTTTC; CDR3: CASSLDWSSGANVLTF